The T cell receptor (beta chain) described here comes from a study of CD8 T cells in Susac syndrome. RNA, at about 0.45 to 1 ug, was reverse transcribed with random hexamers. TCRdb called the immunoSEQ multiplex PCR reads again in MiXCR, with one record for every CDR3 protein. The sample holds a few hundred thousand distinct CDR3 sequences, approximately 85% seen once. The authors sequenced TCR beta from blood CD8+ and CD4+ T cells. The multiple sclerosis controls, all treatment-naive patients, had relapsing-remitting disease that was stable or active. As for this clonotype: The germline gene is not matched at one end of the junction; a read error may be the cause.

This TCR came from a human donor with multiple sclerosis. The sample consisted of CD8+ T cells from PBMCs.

In nucleotides, the CDR3 is TGTGCCAGCATCGGCGGGACTAGCGTCTACGAGCAGTATTTC. This encodes CASIGGTSVYEQYF. The genes are TRBV28 and TRBJ2-7, with 10 positions matching TRBD2. The CDR3 has 14 amino acids. Germline V lookup: CDR1 MDHEN, CDR2 SYDVKM.